This T cell receptor beta chain was recovered during a study of neurological immune-mediated disorders. The cDNA came from 5'RACE, which used 10-nucleotide random UMIs. The yield of each sequencing run was over 180 million TCR-beta sequences from 15-18 subjects. TCRdb analysed the 5' RACE reads with MiXCR anew, one entry per CDR3 protein. The table has tens of thousands of distinct CDR3 sequences, nearly 10% seen once. Time point given: longitudinal time-point 2. Healthy controls were blood bank volunteers in Maryland, USA. Worth noting for this clonotype: Its antigen is still unknown.

General study points: Expansion of TCR clones was greatest in HTLV-1-associated myelopathy and smallest in multiple sclerosis, where it fell below that of healthy controls.

The sample was PBMCs. This sequence was found in a man younger than 40 in good health.

CDR3 amino acids: CASSYMSSGYNEQFF. The CDR3 region has the DNA TGTGCCAGCAGTTACATGTCTAGCGGGTACAATGAGCAGTTCTTC. The V and J genes are TRBV6-6 and TRBJ2-1, with TRBD2 matching 8 bases. Germline V gives CDR1 MNHNY, CDR2 SVGAGI (reference sequence). There are 15 residues in the CDR3. The V segment lost 2 bases and the J segment 4 bases; nucleotides outside the gene matches: 4.